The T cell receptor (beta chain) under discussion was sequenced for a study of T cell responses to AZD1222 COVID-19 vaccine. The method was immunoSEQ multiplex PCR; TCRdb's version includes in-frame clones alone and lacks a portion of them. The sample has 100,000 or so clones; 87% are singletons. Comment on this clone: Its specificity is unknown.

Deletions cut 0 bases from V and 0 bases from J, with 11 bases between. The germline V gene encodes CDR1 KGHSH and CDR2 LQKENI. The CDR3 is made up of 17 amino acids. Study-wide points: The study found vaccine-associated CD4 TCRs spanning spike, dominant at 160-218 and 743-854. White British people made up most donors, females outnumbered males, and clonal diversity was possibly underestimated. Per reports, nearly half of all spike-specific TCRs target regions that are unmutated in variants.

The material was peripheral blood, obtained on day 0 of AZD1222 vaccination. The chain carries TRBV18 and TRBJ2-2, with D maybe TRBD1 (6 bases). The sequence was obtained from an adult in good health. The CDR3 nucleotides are TGTGCCAGCTCACCACCACAGGGTGGGCCGAACACCGGGGAGCTGTTTTTT. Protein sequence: CASSPPQGGPNTGELFF.